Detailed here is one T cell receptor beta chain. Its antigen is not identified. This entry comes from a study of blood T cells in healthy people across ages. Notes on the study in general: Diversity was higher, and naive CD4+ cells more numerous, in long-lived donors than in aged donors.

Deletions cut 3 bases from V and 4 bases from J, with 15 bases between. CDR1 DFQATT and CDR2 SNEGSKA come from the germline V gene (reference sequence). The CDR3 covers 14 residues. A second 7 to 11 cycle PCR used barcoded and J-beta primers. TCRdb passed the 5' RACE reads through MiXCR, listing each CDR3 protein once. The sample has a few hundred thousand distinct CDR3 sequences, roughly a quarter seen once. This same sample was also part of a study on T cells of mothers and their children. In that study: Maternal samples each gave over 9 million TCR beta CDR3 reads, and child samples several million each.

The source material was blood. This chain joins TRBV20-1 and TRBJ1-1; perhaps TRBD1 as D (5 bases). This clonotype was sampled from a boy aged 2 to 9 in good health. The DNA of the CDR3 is TGCAGTGCTAGGGGGACTCCGGCGGGCACTGAAGCTTTCTTT. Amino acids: CSARGTPAGTEAFF.